The 27 T cell receptor beta chains below were found in one sample sequenced in a study of T cells after yellow fever vaccination (dated by TCRdb to between 2018 and 2020). The library was built by means of 5' RACE. TCRdb names Illumina HiSeq 2500 as the instrument used. TCRdb's own reprocessing of the public reads used fastp at Q25 and MiXCR and kept productive beta chains. Merged by CDR3 protein, the rows form single entries marked with the most common genes and DNA. Here the sample has under 700,000 distinct CDR3 sequences; about 15% occur a single time. The ten largest clones represent roughly 17% of the sample. This specimen's treatment or condition label, interpreted: live attenuated yellow fever vaccine strain. The source material was PBMCs, sampled 5 days after the first yellow fever vaccination. Receptors were obtained from a man between 18 and 35 years old who received the YFV17D yellow fever vaccine.

The chain joins TRBV4-1 to TRBJ2-6, with D perhaps assigned TRBD1 or TRBD2 (5 bases each). Trimming pared 4 bases from V and 0 bases from J, leaving 16 bases between. In germline, CDR1 is MGHRA, CDR2 YSYEKL. The CDR3 covers 18 residues. The CDR3 loop reads CASSRKPGRVSGANVLTF. The CDR3 nucleotides read TGCGCCAGCAGCCGGAAGCCGGGACGGGTCTCTGGGGCCAACGTCCTGACTTTC.

This clonotype was seen a few times. The chain employs TRBV19 and TRBJ2-1; D not resolved. Germline CDR1 and CDR2: LNHDA and SQIVND (reference sequence). The CDR3 extends over 17 amino acids. Trimming left V 2 bases short and J 4 bases short, with 18 bases between. The CDR3 sequence is CASSITVSMADYNEQFF. CDR3 DNA: TGTGCCAGTAGTATAACGGTATCAATGGCAGATTACAATGAGCAGTTCTTC.

The chain recombines TRBV20-1 with TRBJ2-2; TRBD2 is a possible D gene (5 bases). V was trimmed by 8 bases and J by 0 bases, leaving 10 bases between them. The CDR3 is made up of 13 amino acids. CDR1 and CDR2 from the germline V gene are DFQATT and SNEGSKA (reference sequence). CDR3 bases: TGCAGTACCGGGGATCCGAACACCGGGGAGCTGTTTTTT. It is translated as CSTGDPNTGELFF.

This clonotype was observed a few times. The genes are TRBV7-6 and TRBJ1-1; possibly TRBD1 for D (5 bases). The V gene lost 4 bases and the J gene lost 6 bases, with 12 bases spanning the gap. Germline V lookup: CDR1 SGHVS, CDR2 FNYEAQ. The CDR3 is 13 amino acids. CDR3 sequence reads: CASSSGGVAEAFF. The CDR3 region has the DNA TGTGCCAGCAGCTCGGGGGGGGTGGCTGAAGCTTTCTTT.

V is TRBV10-3 and J is TRBJ2-6, with 10 bases identical to TRBD1. J gave up 2 bases and V 6 bases, and 1 base lay outside the gene matches. The length of the CDR3 is 15 residues. Germline CDR1 ENHRY, CDR2 SYGVKD. Here the CDR3 DNA reads TGTGCCATCAGGACAGGGGGCACTGGGGCCAACGTCCTGACTTTC. Its protein is CAIRTGGTGANVLTF.

CDR3 amino acids: CASSLSWRDEQFF. The CDR3 region has the DNA TGTGCCAGCAGTTTGTCATGGAGGGATGAGCAGTTCTTC. The chain combines TRBV27 with TRBJ2-1; D perhaps matches TRBD2 (6 bases). Germline V gene lookup returns CDR1 MNHEY and CDR2 SMNVEV (reference sequence). This CDR3 contains 13 residues. V was trimmed by 3 bases and J by 8 bases, leaving 11 bases between them.

This rearrangement joins TRBV7-9 to TRBJ1-1; D unclear. Looked up from germline, CDR1 is SEHNR and CDR2 is FQNEAQ (reference sequence). The CDR3 runs to 13 residues. V gave up 7 bases and J gave up 0 bases, with 9 bases separating them. The CDR3 is CASNQQLNTEAFF. Here the CDR3 DNA reads TGTGCCAGCAACCAACAGCTGAACACTGAAGCTTTCTTT.

This clonotype was found a few times. The V gene is TRBV20-1, the J gene TRBJ1-1; D call uncertain. Trimming took 1 base from V and 5 from J, leaving 14 bases between them. Per the germline V gene, CDR1 is DFQATT and CDR2 is SNEGSKA (reference sequence). CDR3 length: 14 amino acids. The CDR3 coding sequence is TGCAGTGCTAGAGTACGGCGGGGTGGTACTGAAGCTTTCTTT. It yields the protein CSARVRRGGTEAFF.

The chain combines TRBV10-3 with TRBJ1-2; D perhaps matches TRBD1 (5 bases). The CDR3 length is 13 residues. The germline V gene has CDR1 ENHRY and CDR2 SYGVKD. Trimming took off 6 bases at V and 0 bases at J, with 8 bases between the two ends. The CDR3 coding sequence is TGTGCCATCAGAGGGACTGCTAACTATGGCTACACCTTC. Its translation is CAIRGTANYGYTF.

This chain joins TRBV12-3 or TRBV12-4 and TRBJ1-5; TRBD1 agrees at 7 bases. The J segment lost 0 bases and the V segment lost 6 bases, leaving 5 bases of the junction unmatched. The CDR3 contains 15 residues. CDR3 DNA sequence: TGTGCCAGCAGATTCGACAGGGTTAGCAATCAGCCCCAGCATTTT. It codes for CASRFDRVSNQPQHF.

The chain couples TRBV4-1 to TRBJ2-7; 13 positions match TRBD2. The length of the CDR3 is 15 residues. J lost 2 bases, V lost 3 bases, and 1 base had no gene match. Germline V gene sequence: CDR1 MGHRA, CDR2 YSYEKL. The CDR3 DNA follows: TGCGCCAGCAGCCAGGGACTAGCGGGAACCTACGAGCAGTACGTC. It yields the protein CASSQGLAGTYEQYV.

This clonotype has just a few counts. The chain recombines TRBV27 with TRBJ2-2; either TRBD1 or TRBD2 may fit D (5 bases each). Trimming stripped 5 bases from V and 5 bases from J, with 12 bases between. There are 14 residues in the CDR3. Germline CDR1 is MNHEY and CDR2 is SMNVEV (reference sequence). The CDR3 loop reads CASSHQGPTGELFF. DNA for the CDR3: TGTGCCAGCAGTCACCAGGGACCGACCGGGGAGCTGTTTTTT.

This chain links TRBV18 with TRBJ1-1; no firm D call. Germline V gene data show CDR1 as KGHSH and CDR2 as LQKENI. The V gene lost 6 bases and the J gene lost 1 base, with 9 bases spanning the gap. The length of the CDR3 is 13 residues. Written as DNA, the CDR3 is TGTGCCAGCTCTATGGGGAGGAACACTGAAGCTTTCTTT. Its translation: CASSMGRNTEAFF.

The CDR3: CASSQNGVNTEAFF. The DNA of the CDR3 is TGTGCCAGCAGCCAGAACGGAGTAAACACTGAAGCTTTCTTT. The rearrangement joins TRBV3-1 to TRBJ1-1; D gene uncertain. V was trimmed by 3 bases and J by 2 bases, leaving 10 bases between them. CDR1 is LGHDT, CDR2 YNNKEL, per germline (reference sequence). The CDR3 length is 14 residues. The variable domain in full, completed from reference TRBV3-1 and TRBJ1-1, reads DTAVSQTPKYLVTQMGNDKSIKCEQNLGHDTMYWYKQDSKKFLKIMFSYNNKELIINETVPNRFSPKSPDKAHLNLHINSLELGDSAVYFCASSQNGVNTEAFFGQGTRLTVV.

The chain joins TRBV30 to TRBJ1-5, with a weak D call TRBD1 (6 bases). The CDR3 length is 13 residues. CDR1 GTSNPN and CDR2 SVGIG come from the germline V gene (reference sequence). Trimming removed 5 bases at V and 2 bases at J, with 10 bases between. The CDR3 loop reads CAWDRQGNQPQHF. The CDR3 DNA reads as TGTGCCTGGGATAGACAGGGCAATCAGCCCCAGCATTTT.

The sample holds a few counts of this clonotype. V usage is TRBV7-6 and J usage is TRBJ1-2, with TRBD1 identical over 11 bases. The ends lost 5 bases at V and 6 bases at J; junction bases unmatched: 5. The CDR3 loop spans 14 amino acids. Germline CDR1 is SGHVS and CDR2 is FNYEAQ. The CDR3 region is CASSQTGQGDGYTF. For the CDR3, the DNA is TGTGCCAGCAGCCAGACGGGACAGGGGGATGGCTACACCTTC.

The chain has TRBV20-1 and TRBJ2-2; D not certain. V lost 0 bases, J lost 0 bases, and 2 bases lay in between. The CDR3 is 13 amino acids. CDR1 is DFQATT, CDR2 SNEGSKA, per germline (reference sequence). The CDR3 DNA sequence: TGCAGTGCTAGAGATCCGAACACCGGGGAGCTGTTTTTT. Protein: CSARDPNTGELFF.

The J gene is TRBJ2-5, the V gene TRBV7-2; 7 nucleotides line up with TRBD1. Germline lookup yields CDR1 SGHTA and CDR2 FQGNSA. There are 16 residues in the CDR3. The ends lost 2 bases at V and 5 bases at J; junction bases unmatched: 11. CDR3 sequence (DNA): TGTGCCAGCAGCTTAACCCCAAAGACAGGGTCGGAGACCCAGTACTTC. Protein product: CASSLTPKTGSETQYF. The full variable domain, in which reference TRBV7-2 and TRBJ2-5 provide the parts outside the CDR3, is GAGVSQSPSNKVTEKGKDVELRCDPISGHTALYWYRQSLGQGLEFLIYFQGNSAPDKSGLPSDRFSAERTGGSVSTLTIQRTQQEDSAVYLCASSLTPKTGSETQYFGPGTRLLVL.

A single count supports this clonotype. The chain couples TRBV7-9 to TRBJ2-5; D is possibly TRBD2 (6 bases). The CDR3 has 14 amino acids. V dropped 3 bases and J dropped 4 bases, with 12 bases sitting between them. The germline gives CDR1 SEHNR, CDR2 FQNEAQ (reference sequence). The CDR3 DNA reads TGTGCCAGCAGCTTGGGGGGATTCCCAGAGACCCAGTACTTC. Translation: CASSLGGFPETQYF. Supplemented by reference TRBV7-9 and TRBJ2-5, the full variable domain reads DTGVSQNPRHKITKRGQNVTFRCDPISEHNRLYWYRQTLGQGPEFLTYFQNEAQLEKSRLLSDRFSAERPKGSFSTLEIQRTEQGDSAMYLCASSLGGFPETQYFGPGTRLLVL.

The chain links TRBV27 to TRBJ2-3, with 8 bases that match TRBD2. The CDR3 sequence is 16 residues long. Per germline, CDR1 MNHEY and CDR2 SMNVEV (reference sequence). V lost 7 bases, J lost 1 base, and 10 bases stayed unmatched. In nucleotides, the CDR3 is TGTGCCAGCACCGGGTGGGGAGCGGGGGGCACAGATACGCAGTATTTT. Protein product: CASTGWGAGGTDTQYF.

The chain carries TRBV28 and TRBJ1-3, with 9 nucleotides matching TRBD1. The germline gives CDR1 MDHEN, CDR2 SYDVKM. CDR3 length: 16 amino acids. The junction had 7 bases not matched to a gene; V was cut back by 4 bases and J by 3 bases. The DNA of the CDR3 is TGTGCCAGCAGTTCAGGGACAGGGAGCCTTGGAAACACCATATATTTT. This gives the protein CASSSGTGSLGNTIYF.

This clonotype has only a few counts. The chain couples TRBV12-3 or TRBV12-4 to TRBJ2-5; 12 bases agree with TRBD2. J lost 8 bases, V lost 5 bases, and 6 bases had no gene match. This CDR3 has 14 residues. This chain's CDR3 is CASSALAGGLTQYF. CDR3 coding DNA: TGTGCCAGCAGTGCCCTAGCGGGGGGGCTTACCCAGTACTTC.

This clonotype has more than one count but fewer than ten. The chain employs TRBV6-1 and TRBJ2-5; D is uncertain. The CDR3 is 12 residues long. Trimming stripped 7 bases from V and 5 bases from J, with 11 bases between. From germline, CDR1 is MNHNS and CDR2 SASEGT. Here the CDR3 reads CASNRWSETQYF. CDR3 coding DNA: TGTGCCAGCAACAGATGGAGCGAGACCCAGTACTTC.

The gene calls are TRBV4-1 and TRBJ2-3; either TRBD1 or TRBD2 may fit D (5 bases each). The V end was cut by 0 bases, the J end by 7 bases, with 17 bases between. This CDR3 has 16 residues. Germline CDR1 reads MGHRA; CDR2 reads YSYEKL. Here the CDR3 DNA reads TGCGCCAGCAGCCAAGATCTCGGGGCAGATACCAATACGCAGTATTTT. Its translation is CASSQDLGADTNTQYF.

The chain is built from TRBV10-3 and TRBJ2-5; the match to TRBD1 covers 7 bases. There are 16 residues in the CDR3. The J segment lost 2 bases and the V segment lost 0 bases, leaving 6 bases of the junction unmatched. Germline V gene lookup returns CDR1 ENHRY and CDR2 SYGVKD. CDR3 protein: CAISESATGQQETQYF. CDR3 DNA sequence: TGTGCCATCAGTGAGTCCGCTACGGGACAGCAAGAGACCCAGTACTTC.

The gene calls are TRBV7-9 and TRBJ1-5; D gene unclear. The CDR3 extends over 14 amino acids. The V and J ends lost 5 bases and 5 bases respectively, with 13 bases between them. CDR1 and CDR2 (germline): SEHNR, FQNEAQ (reference sequence). CDR3: CASSRSGPYQPQHF. CDR3 in DNA: TGTGCCAGCAGCAGATCCGGGCCCTATCAGCCCCAGCATTTT.

This clonotype has a handful of counts. The chain combines TRBV15 with TRBJ1-1; D gene uncertain. The CDR3 has 14 residues. Trimming took off 0 bases at V and 4 bases at J, with 9 bases between the two ends. In germline, CDR1 is LNHNV, CDR2 YYDKDF (reference sequence). CDR3 sequence (DNA): TGTGCCACCAGCAGAGAAATGGGAAGCACTGAAGCTTTCTTT. This translates into CATSREMGSTEAFF.